Shown below are 5 T cell receptor beta chains from a single sample sequenced in a study of T cells in Graves' hyperthyroidism and ophthalmopathy. Researchers took RNA transcripts and amplified the TCR beta CDR3 regions from them. First-round RT-PCR targeting the TCR CDR3 was performed with the HTBI primer set. Each CDR3 protein is one row after TCRdb ran MiXCR on the multiplex PCR reads. This table has about 340,000 distinct CDR3 sequences, over 15% appearing once. The material sequenced was blood. These receptors were taken from a woman between 45 and 65 years old with Graves' hyperthyroidism.

This clonotype was found a few times. V gene TRBV11-2 combines with J gene TRBJ1-2, with 12 bases fitting TRBD1. The J segment lost 3 bases and the V segment lost 3 bases, leaving 8 bases of the junction unmatched. Germline CDR1 is SGHAT and CDR2 is FQNNGV. The CDR3 length is 17 residues. In DNA form, the CDR3 reads TGTGCCAGCAGCTTGGGACAGGGGGCGAGGGAGGACTATGGCTACACCTTC. This codes for CASSLGQGAREDYGYTF.

The table lists this clonotype with many counts. This chain uses TRBV28 with TRBJ2-5, with 15 bases matching TRBD2. The V segment lost 8 bases and the J segment 5 bases; nucleotides outside the gene matches: 12. From germline, CDR1 is MDHEN and CDR2 SYDVKM. The CDR3 contains 17 residues. DNA for the CDR3: TGTGCCAGCCGAAAATGGACTAGCGGGAGGGCCGAGGAGACCCAGTACTTC. Translating gives CASRKWTSGRAEETQYF.

The chain links TRBV6-6 to TRBJ2-7, with a tentative D call TRBD2 (7 bases). The CDR3 sequence is 18 residues long. V lost 0 bases to trimming and J lost 0 bases, with 18 bases between them. Germline CDR1 and CDR2: MNHNY and SVGAGI (reference sequence). The DNA of the CDR3 is TGTGCCAGCAGTTACTCGGGACGGGGGGCCATGAGCTCCTACGAGCAGTACGTC. Protein product: CASSYSGRGAMSSYEQYV.

This clonotype has at least ten counts. The rearrangement joins TRBV2 to TRBJ2-3, with 12 bases fitting TRBD1. Germline CDR1 and CDR2: SNHLY and FYNNEI. J lost 5 bases, V lost 6 bases, and 3 bases had no gene match. CDR3 size: 14 residues. The CDR3 DNA reads as TGTGCCAGCAGGAGGGACAGGGGGCAAGATACGCAGTATTTT. It specifies CASRRDRGQDTQYF.

This clonotype was detected ten times or more. This chain uses TRBV3-1 with TRBJ1-1; TRBD1 matches 8 bases. Germline V lookup: CDR1 LGHDT, CDR2 YNNKEL (reference sequence). The CDR3 length is 11 residues. The trim removed 4 bases at V and 11 bases at J, leaving 3 bases unmatched. The CDR3 loop is CASSLGQDAFF. For the CDR3, the DNA is TGTGCCAGCAGCCTGGGACAGGACGCTTTCTTT.